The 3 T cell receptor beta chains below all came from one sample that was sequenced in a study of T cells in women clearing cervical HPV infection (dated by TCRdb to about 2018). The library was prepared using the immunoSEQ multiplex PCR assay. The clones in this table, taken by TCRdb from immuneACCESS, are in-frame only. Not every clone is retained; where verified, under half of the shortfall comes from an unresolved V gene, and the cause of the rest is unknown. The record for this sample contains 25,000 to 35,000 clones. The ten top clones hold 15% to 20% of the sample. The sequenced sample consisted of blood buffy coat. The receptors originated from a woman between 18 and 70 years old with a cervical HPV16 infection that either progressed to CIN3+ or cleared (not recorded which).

This chain's CDR3 is CASSAEQSSYEQYF. Partial CDR3 DNA: TGTGCCAGCAGTGCCGAACAGAGCTCCTACGAG. The chain has TRBV6-1 and TRBJ2-7; D ambiguous. The read ends 3 residues early relative to the CDR3; the germline J gene fills the gap. Trimming pared 4 bases from V and 0 bases from J, leaving 10 bases between. From germline, CDR1 is MNHNS and CDR2 SASEGT. The CDR3 is 14 residues long.

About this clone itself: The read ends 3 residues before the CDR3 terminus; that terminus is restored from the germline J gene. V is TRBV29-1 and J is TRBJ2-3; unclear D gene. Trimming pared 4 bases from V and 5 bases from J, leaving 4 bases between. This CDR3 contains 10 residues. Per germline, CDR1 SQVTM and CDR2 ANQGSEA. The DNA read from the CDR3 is TGCAGCGTTGGTATAGATACG. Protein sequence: CSVGIDT. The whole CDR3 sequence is CSVGIDTQYF.

CDR3 loop: CASKQGLAEKLFF. CDR3 DNA, as far as it was read: TGTGCCAGTAAACAGGGGTTGGCTGAAAAA. The V gene is TRBV19, the J gene TRBJ1-4; 7 nucleotides align to TRBD1. Sequencing ends 3 residues short of the CDR3 end; the germline J gene provides the rest. The CDR3 consists of 13 residues. Germline-derived CDR1 and CDR2 are LNHDA and SQIVND (reference sequence). After removal of 7 bases from V and 7 bases from J, the junction contained 6 bases not matched to a gene.